Below are 12 T cell receptor beta chains sequenced from a single sample in a study of blood T cell repertoires in COVID-19 (dated by TCRdb to about 2020). The library was generated by the immunoSEQ multiplex PCR assay. Sourced from immuneACCESS, this table was stored by TCRdb with only in-frame sequences that have V and J called. A share of the clones is absent; for the studies checked, an unresolved V gene accounts for under half, and the remainder has no known explanation. Recorded for this sample are over 300,000 clones; nearly 90% of them occurred a single time. Jointly, the top ten make up 6.5% of the sample. Specimen: peripheral blood. All receptors come from a man between 18 and 29 years old with active or convalescent COVID-19.

The genes are TRBV2 and TRBJ2-3; 7 bases are a match to TRBD2. J was trimmed by 5 bases and V by 5 bases; bases with no gene match: 10. This CDR3 is built from 15 residues. Germline CDR1 is SNHLY and CDR2 is FYNNEI. The CDR3 is CASSKLAPYVDTQYF. CDR3 in DNA: TGTGCCAGCAGTAAACTAGCGCCCTACGTAGATACGCAGTATTTT.

The CDR3 coding sequence is TGTGCCAGCAGCCCGAACGACAAGGGGGCGTACGAGCAGTACTTC. Its protein is CASSPNDKGAYEQYF. The gene calls are TRBV7-6 and TRBJ2-7; 7 positions match TRBD1. Germline trimming cut 5 bases from V and 4 bases from J; bases unmatched to any gene: 11. The germline V gene has CDR1 SGHVS and CDR2 FNYEAQ. CDR3 length: 15 amino acids.

The chain recombines TRBV7-2 with TRBJ1-6, with 7 bases that match TRBD1. This CDR3 has 15 amino acids. Germline loops: CDR1 SGHTA, CDR2 FQGNSA. V lost 5 bases and J lost 8; bases outside the gene matches: 9. CDR3 DNA sequence: TGTGCCAGCAGCCTCGCCGTGACAGGGTATTCACCCCTCCACTTT. Its protein is CASSLAVTGYSPLHF.

The V and J genes are TRBV6-5 and TRBJ2-3; TRBD1 is a possible D gene (5 bases). The germline V gene has CDR1 MNHEY and CDR2 SVGAGI. The V end was cut by 7 bases, the J end by 1 base, with 9 bases between. The CDR3 loop spans 13 amino acids. Here the CDR3 reads CASNTRGTDTQYF. The CDR3 DNA reads TGTGCCAGCAACACCAGGGGCACAGATACGCAGTATTTT.

The chain uses TRBV19 and TRBJ1-5; D gene unclear. Trimming pared 2 bases from V and 0 bases from J, leaving 17 bases between. This CDR3 has 18 residues. Germline CDR1 LNHDA, CDR2 SQIVND (reference sequence). This chain's CDR3 is CASSINSFTFYSNQPQHF. The CDR3 coding sequence is TGTGCCAGTAGTATAAACAGCTTTACCTTCTATAGCAATCAGCCCCAGCATTTT.

This chain joins TRBV5-1 and TRBJ2-7, with a possible D match to TRBD1 (5 bases). The CDR3 covers 16 residues. Trimming stripped 0 bases from V and 5 bases from J, with 18 bases between. Germline values: CDR1 SGHRS, CDR2 YFSETQ. The CDR3 is CASSLASRARVDEQYF. CDR3 sequence (DNA): TGCGCCAGCAGCTTGGCCTCTAGAGCCAGGGTAGACGAGCAGTACTTC. The complete variable domain, with remaining parts taken from reference TRBV5-1 and TRBJ2-7, reads KAGVTQTPRYLIKTRGQQVTLSCSPISGHRSVSWYQQTPGQGLQFLFEYFSETQRNKGNFPGRFSGRQFSNSRSEMNVSTLELGDSALYLCASSLASRARVDEQYFGPGTRLTVT.

The V and J genes are TRBV7-9 and TRBJ1-1, with D perhaps matching TRBD1 (5 bases). There are 13 residues in the CDR3. Looked up from germline, CDR1 is SEHNR and CDR2 is FQNEAQ (reference sequence). Trimming pared 4 bases from V and 7 bases from J, leaving 13 bases between. The chain's CDR3 is CASSYGLGGEAFF. The DNA for the CDR3 is TGTGCCAGCAGCTATGGACTGGGGGGTGAAGCTTTCTTT. The whole variable domain, remainder taken from reference TRBV7-9 and TRBJ1-1, is DTGVSQNPRHKITKRGQNVTFRCDPISEHNRLYWYRQTLGQGPEFLTYFQNEAQLEKSRLLSDRFSAERPKGSFSTLEIQRTEQGDSAMYLCASSYGLGGEAFFGQGTRLTVV.

The chain employs TRBV6-5 and TRBJ2-7; 7 bases are a match to TRBD1. CDR3 length: 14 amino acids. Germline assignment: CDR1 MNHEY and CDR2 SVGAGI. With V trimmed by 7 bases and J by 5 bases, 11 bases remained unmatched. The chain's CDR3 is CASTKRQGPHEQYF. As DNA, the CDR3 is TGTGCCAGCACCAAAAGACAGGGTCCCCACGAGCAGTACTTC.

The chain links TRBV5-4 to TRBJ2-4; 8 positions match TRBD2. With 2 bases clipped from V and 4 bases from J, the junction kept 5 bases outside the gene matches. CDR3 length: 15 amino acids. Germline values: CDR1 SGHNT, CDR2 YYREEE (reference sequence). CDR3 nucleotide sequence: TGTGCCAGCAGCTTTAATCCGGGGGGGAAAAACATTCAGTACTTC. Encoded protein: CASSFNPGGKNIQYF.

CDR3 nucleotides: TGTGCCAGCAGTGAAAGGGGGGGCAGGCAAAACACTGAAGCTTTCTTT. This gives the protein CASSERGGRQNTEAFF. V is TRBV6-1 and J is TRBJ1-1, with D possibly TRBD1 on 6 matching bases. The CDR3 totals 16 residues. V dropped 2 bases and J dropped 2 bases, with 15 bases sitting between them. The germline gives CDR1 MNHNS, CDR2 SASEGT.

The chain uses TRBV28 and TRBJ1-4, with a tentative D call TRBD1 (5 bases). V was shortened by 2 bases and J by 6 bases, with 16 bases between the two germline ends. Germline CDR1 reads MDHEN; CDR2 reads SYDVKM. This CDR3 has 16 amino acids. The CDR3 sequence is CASSLLLRQGDEKLFF. The DNA of the CDR3 is TGTGCCAGCAGTTTACTCTTACGGCAGGGTGATGAAAAACTGTTTTTT.

The chain recombines TRBV9 with TRBJ1-6; possibly TRBD1 for D (5 bases). Germline CDR1 SGDLS, CDR2 YYNGEE. Between the trimmed V and J ends, which lost 0 bases and 8 bases, there was a span of 9 bases. The CDR3 is made up of 14 amino acids. The CDR3 DNA reads TGTGCCAGCAGCGTAGCTACGGGGGATTCACCCCTCCACTTT. This gives the protein CASSVATGDSPLHF.